The TCR beta chain under discussion was sequenced for a study of T cell clonotyping in hematopoietic cell transplantation. Whole-study findings and limits: Pathologically expanded recipient clonotypes increased progressively from day 30 to day 180 as diversity fell. CD4 and CD8 repertoire contributions could not be separated without sorting. Higher Inverse Simpson Index values in graft donor and pretransplant recipient predicted broader posttransplant TCR diversity. Few recipient clonotypes overlapped donors; over 95% were de novo at given depth.

CDR3 size: 12 residues. From germline, CDR1 is MNHEY and CDR2 SMNVEV (reference sequence). V was pared by 5 bases and J by 10 bases, with 13 bases between. Generated by immunoSEQ multiplex PCR, the TCRdb table keeps only in-frame clones and is missing some. The sample holds about 41,000 clones, around 95% seen once. On this clone: The antigen is unknown.

The source of this sequence is a young man in good health. Some clones in this sample may be carry-over from other donors' samples. Sequencing was done on a sample of peripheral blood mononuclear cells. The chain links TRBV27 to TRBJ2-3; D gene ambiguous. CDR3 DNA sequence: TGTGCCAGCAGTCTAATTGACATTCCGCAGTATTTT. Protein product: CASSLIDIPQYF.